This entry lists 23 T cell receptor beta chains sequenced from one sample in a study of blood T cells in healthy people across ages. Combining a sample-barcoded 5' primer with a J-beta primer mix, a second PCR ran for roughly 7 to 12 cycles. One entry per CDR3 protein results from TCRdb running MiXCR on the 5' RACE reads. The sample lists fewer than 900,000 distinct CDR3 sequences, roughly 44% occurring once. The sample was blood. The receptors were sampled from a woman aged 55-69 years in good health.

V and J are TRBV5-1 and TRBJ2-7; TRBD2 matches at 14 bases. Germline loops: CDR1 SGHRS, CDR2 YFSETQ. This CDR3 has 16 amino acids. V dropped 5 bases and J dropped 4; count of bases not matched to a gene: 8. The CDR3: CASSQTSGGAGYEQYF. CDR3 DNA sequence: TGCGCCAGCAGTCAGACTAGCGGGGGGGCCGGGTACGAGCAGTACTTC.

The rearrangement joins TRBV3-1 to TRBJ2-3; 15 positions agree with TRBD2. The CDR3 contains 18 residues. Germline V gives CDR1 LGHDT, CDR2 YNNKEL (reference sequence). Losses at the gene ends were 5 bases for V and 1 base for J; bases not matched to a gene: 7. The CDR3 spells CASSGGLAGGGGTDTQYF. CDR3 nucleotide sequence: TGTGCCAGCAGCGGCGGACTAGCGGGAGGGGGGGGCACAGATACGCAGTATTTT.

In this sample, this clonotype turned up many times. This sequence joins TRBV2 and TRBJ2-7; 9 positions agree with TRBD1. Germline V gene lookup returns CDR1 SNHLY and CDR2 FYNNEI. With 2 bases clipped from V and 4 bases from J, the junction kept 3 bases outside the gene matches. This CDR3 is built from 14 residues. This chain's CDR3 is CASSEQGQGYEQYF. For the CDR3, the DNA is TGTGCCAGCAGTGAACAGGGACAGGGATACGAGCAGTACTTC.

The chain combines TRBV20-1 with TRBJ2-4; D is uncertain. The J call may not be correct, given that the DNA end is closer to TRBJ2-7. The V gene's germline CDR1 is DFQATT and CDR2 SNEGSKA (reference sequence). The length of the CDR3 is 12 residues. The chain's CDR3 is CSAREGLREQYF. In DNA, the CDR3 is TGCAGTGCTAGAGAAGGGCTTCGCGAGCAGTACTTC.

This clonotype was observed many times. A read error may be the cause here, since a much bigger clone is one base away. The gene calls are TRBV27 and TRBJ2-1; maybe TRBD1 (5 bases). Between the trimmed V and J ends, which lost 6 bases and 4 bases, there was a span of 7 bases. The germline CDR1 and CDR2 sequences are MNHEY and SMNVEV (reference sequence). The CDR3 consists of 12 residues. CDR3 in amino acids: CASSDSYNEQFF. For the CDR3, the DNA is TGTGCCAGCAGCGACAGTTACAATGAGCAGTTCTTC.

This clonotype has a single count. CDR3 protein: CSVARTGLTDTQYF. The DNA of the CDR3 is TGCAGCGTTGCGCGGACAGGGCTCACAGATACGCAGTATTTT. The V gene is TRBV29-1, the J gene TRBJ2-3; 8 bases align to TRBD1. Unmatched junction bases numbered 5, after V lost 4 bases and J lost 2 bases. Germline lookup yields CDR1 SQVTM and CDR2 ANQGSEA. This CDR3 comprises 14 residues.

This chain links TRBV7-2 with TRBJ2-3; the D is unclear. The CDR3 consists of 13 residues. CDR1 is SGHTA, CDR2 FQGNSA, per germline. V gave up 2 bases and J gave up 5 bases, with 8 bases separating them. CDR3 region: CASSLFSGDTQYF. DNA for the CDR3: TGTGCCAGCAGCTTATTTTCAGGAGATACGCAGTATTTT.

The genes are TRBV11-1 and TRBJ2-1; D is possibly TRBD1 or TRBD2 (5 bases each). From germline, CDR1 is SGHAT and CDR2 FQDESV (reference sequence). The V end was cut by 1 base, the J end by 4 bases, with 14 bases between. The CDR3 runs 16 residues. CDR3 sequence (DNA): TGTGCCAGCAGCTTAGGAGGGGAGTCTAAGTACAATGAGCAGTTCTTC. It specifies CASSLGGESKYNEQFF.

V usage is TRBV6-6 and J usage is TRBJ1-1, with TRBD1 matching 8 bases. Germline V lookup: CDR1 MNHNY, CDR2 SVGAGI (reference sequence). This CDR3 spans 14 amino acids. Trimming took 4 bases from V and 1 from J; bases not matched to a gene: 2. CDR3 in amino acids: CASSSGGWNTEAFF. CDR3 bases: TGTGCCAGCAGTTCAGGGGGCTGGAACACTGAAGCTTTCTTT.

This clonotype appeared once. This rearrangement joins TRBV11-3 to TRBJ2-1, with a tentative D call TRBD1 (5 bases). In germline, CDR1 is SGHNT, CDR2 YENEEA. The CDR3 is 11 residues long. Trimming pared 5 bases from V and 10 bases from J, leaving 9 bases between. The CDR3 here is CASSQGWEQFF. CDR3 in DNA: TGTGCCAGCAGCCAGGGATGGGAGCAGTTCTTC.

The V call is TRBV28, the J call TRBJ2-7, with 7 bases identical to TRBD2. CDR1 and CDR2 (germline): MDHEN, SYDVKM. The V gene end was trimmed by 4 bases and the J gene end by 2 bases; junction bases not matched to a gene: 11. There are 16 residues in the CDR3. CDR3 sequence reads: CASSSLRLAYTYEQYF. DNA for the CDR3: TGTGCCAGCAGTTCCCTCCGACTAGCCTACACCTACGAGCAGTACTTC.

About this clonotype: A much larger clone is a single base away; this may be a read error. J is TRBJ2-5 and V is TRBV12-3 or TRBV12-4, with D tentatively TRBD2 (6 bases). The DNA end lines up better with TRBJ2-7; the J call may be wrong. The CDR3 is 13 residues long. The chain's CDR3 is CASTPRTKDEQYF. Written as DNA, the CDR3 is TGTGCCAGCACCCCCAGGACTAAAGACGAGCAGTACTTC.

The V gene is TRBV4-1, the J gene TRBJ2-1; no reliable D call. The V end lost 2 bases, the J end lost 8 bases, and 16 bases lay between the germline ends. CDR1 MGHRA and CDR2 YSYEKL come from the germline V gene. This CDR3 comprises 15 residues. CDR3: CASSQRATQEDEQFF. The CDR3 nucleotides read TGCGCCAGCAGCCAACGTGCGACCCAAGAGGATGAGCAGTTCTTC.

As for this clonotype: The germline gene is not matched at one end of the junction; a read error may be the cause. V usage is TRBV4-3 and J usage is TRBJ2-1, with TRBD2 matching 14 bases. Germline V lookup: CDR1 LGHNA, CDR2 YSLEER. There are 17 residues in the CDR3. The CDR3 DNA reads as TGCACCAGCAGCCAAGGCTCGGGACTAGCGGGAGTGTATGAGCAGTTCTTC. Its translation: CTSSQGSGLAGVYEQFF.

A note on this clonotype: A junction end diverges from the germline sequence, so it may reflect a read error. This chain links TRBV12-3 or TRBV12-4 with TRBJ2-4, with D tentatively TRBD2 (6 bases). The J call is in doubt because the DNA end fits TRBJ2-7 better. This CDR3 is 17 amino acids long. CDR3 nucleotide sequence: TGTGCCAGCAGTTTTCAGACGTCTAGCGAGTTCTCCCACGAGCAGTACTTC. Translation: CASSFQTSSEFSHEQYF.

This clonotype was recorded once. This chain connects TRBV2 to TRBJ2-6; D is perhaps TRBD1 (6 bases). The CDR3 is 15 residues long. From germline, CDR1 is SNHLY and CDR2 FYNNEI. Trimming removed 7 bases at V and 3 bases at J, with 13 bases between. The CDR3 sequence: CASIPQGDGANVLTF. CDR3 nucleotides: TGTGCCAGCATTCCACAGGGAGATGGGGCCAACGTCCTGACTTTC.

The V gene is TRBV5-1, the J gene TRBJ1-2; 7 bases are a match to TRBD1. The CDR3 contains 16 residues. V lost 4 bases and J lost 8; bases outside the gene matches: 17. Germline-derived CDR1 and CDR2 are SGHRS and YFSETQ. The CDR3 DNA reads TGCGCCAGCAGCCCCGAAAATAACAGGGGAGTTATGGGCTACACCTTC. Translating gives CASSPENNRGVMGYTF.

The gene calls are TRBV5-1 and TRBJ2-5; TRBD2 agrees at 9 bases. The germline V gene has CDR1 SGHRS and CDR2 YFSETQ. This CDR3 has 15 residues. The ends lost 7 bases at V and 11 bases at J; junction bases unmatched: 18. The CDR3 sequence: CASRIAGDSYNEQYF. The CDR3 nucleotides are TGCGCCAGCCGCATAGCGGGGGACTCCTACAATGAGCAGTACTTC.

J is TRBJ2-3 and V is TRBV6-6; 10 nucleotides match TRBD2. Losses at the gene ends were 5 bases for V and 3 bases for J; bases not matched to a gene: 8. The CDR3 runs to 16 residues. In germline, CDR1 is MNHNY, CDR2 SVGAGI (reference sequence). The chain's CDR3 is CASSPRGTSATDTQYF. In DNA form, the CDR3 reads TGTGCCAGCAGTCCCCGGGGGACTAGCGCGACAGATACGCAGTATTTT.

The genes are TRBV18 and TRBJ2-1, with 9 bases identical to TRBD2. The CDR3 covers 16 residues. After removal of 0 bases from V and 8 bases from J, the junction contained 8 bases not matched to a gene. In germline, CDR1 is KGHSH, CDR2 LQKENI. As DNA, the CDR3 is TGTGCCAGCTCACCACCGTCCAGCGGGGGGTTAGATGAGCAGTTCTTC. Residues: CASSPPSSGGLDEQFF.

Concerning this clonotype: One end of the junction does not line up with germline, which may come from a read error. V is TRBV7-3 and J is TRBJ2-1; 8 nucleotides match TRBD2. Germline CDR1 SGHTA, CDR2 FQGTGA. This CDR3 spans 16 amino acids. The CDR3 nucleotides are TGTGCCAGCAACTTAGTAACCAGCGGGAGTCTCCATGAGCAGTTCTTC. As protein: CASNLVTSGSLHEQFF.

This clonotype was counted between two and nine times. Just one base apart from a much larger clone, this may be a read error. The chain has TRBV30 and TRBJ2-1; no definite D call. The J call may be in error: the DNA end matches TRBJ2-7 better. There are 11 residues in the CDR3. Germline assignment: CDR1 GTSNPN and CDR2 SVGIG (reference sequence). CDR3 in DNA: TGTGCCTGGGCCTCCTACAATGAGCAGTACTTC. The encoded protein is CAWASYNEQYF.

This clonotype showed up just once. The chain recombines TRBV6-5 with TRBJ2-3; D is ambiguous. Germline CDR1 is MNHEY and CDR2 is SVGAGI. V dropped 4 bases and J dropped 8 bases, with 7 bases sitting between them. CDR3 length equals 11 residues. CDR3 nucleotides: TGTGCCAGCAGTTCCCCACGTACGCAGTATTTT. It translates to CASSSPRTQYF.